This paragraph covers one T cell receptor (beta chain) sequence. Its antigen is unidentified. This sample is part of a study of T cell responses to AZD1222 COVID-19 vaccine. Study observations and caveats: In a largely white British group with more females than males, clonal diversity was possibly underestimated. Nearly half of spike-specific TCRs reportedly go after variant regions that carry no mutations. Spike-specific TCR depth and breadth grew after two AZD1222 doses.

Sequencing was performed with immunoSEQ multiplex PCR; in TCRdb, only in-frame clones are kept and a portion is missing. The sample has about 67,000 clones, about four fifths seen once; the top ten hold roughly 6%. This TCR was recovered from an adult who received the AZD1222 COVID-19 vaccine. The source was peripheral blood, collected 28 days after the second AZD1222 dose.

CDR3: CASSFSGGAEETQYF. The CDR3 nucleotides are TGTGCCAGCAGCTTTAGCGGGGGGGCCGAAGAGACCCAGTACTTC. The chain is built from TRBV2 and TRBJ2-5; 11 nucleotides agree with TRBD2. Germline V gene data show CDR1 as SNHLY and CDR2 as FYNNEI. The CDR3 contains 15 residues. Trimming cost V 6 bases and J 3 bases; bases outside gene matches: 6.